These 10 T cell receptor beta chains were all obtained from the same sample, sequenced in a study of circulating CD8 cells and anti-PD-1 response in melanoma. Four subsets defined by PD-1 and/or TIGIT were sorted from live CD3+CD8+TCRalphabeta+ cells. Each library started from about 14 ng of total RNA using the QIAseq Immune Repertoire TCR panel. In TCRdb, the reads were re-called with MiXCR into one record per CDR3 protein. The sample consists of 480 or so distinct CDR3 sequences, 9.5% to 13% of them appearing once. The sample was CD8+ T cells from PBMCs, taken at baseline or after one month of anti-PD-1 therapy (not recorded which). The origin of the receptors is a human donor with melanoma.

In this sample, this clonotype is medium-sized. The chain links TRBV19 to TRBJ1-5; D is ambiguous. Germline CDR1 LNHDA, CDR2 SQIVND (reference sequence). Trimming removed 5 bases from V and 4 bases from J, with 9 bases in between. The CDR3 is 13 residues long. The CDR3 is CASSLQINQPQHF. In nucleotides, the CDR3 is TGTGCCAGTAGTCTCCAGATTAATCAGCCCCAGCATTTT.

Within the sample, this clonotype is medium-sized (0.01 to 0.1%). The V and J genes are TRBV18 and TRBJ2-7; 11 positions match TRBD2. The CDR3 contains 17 residues. With V trimmed by 3 bases and J by 3 bases, 10 bases remained unmatched. Germline values: CDR1 KGHSH, CDR2 LQKENI. The CDR3 region is CASSPWTSGPRFYEQYF. CDR3 coding DNA: TGTGCCAGCTCACCCTGGACTAGCGGGCCCCGATTCTACGAGCAGTACTTC.

This clonotype is labeled as medium-sized. This chain connects TRBV5-1 to TRBJ2-7; tentative D call: TRBD1 (6 bases). There are 11 residues in the CDR3. From germline, CDR1 is SGHRS and CDR2 YFSETQ. V gave up 0 bases and J gave up 11 bases, with 9 bases separating them. The CDR3 region has the DNA TGCGCCAGCAGCTTGGGACAGGATGAGTACTTC. It specifies CASSLGQDEYF.

V usage is TRBV30 and J usage is TRBJ2-7, with TRBD1 identical over 7 bases. The CDR3 extends over 12 amino acids. Per germline, CDR1 GTSNPN and CDR2 SVGIG (reference sequence). The CDR3: CALRQGTYEQYF. CDR3 in DNA: TGTGCACTAAGACAGGGAACCTACGAGCAGTACTTC.

By sample fraction, this clonotype is large (0.1 to 1%). This chain uses TRBV6-6 with TRBJ1-4; no clear D. The germline V gene encodes CDR1 MNHNY and CDR2 SVGAGI (reference sequence). The CDR3 is 18 residues long. Trimming pared 0 bases from V and 0 bases from J, leaving 14 bases between. CDR3 in DNA: TGTGCCAGCAGTTACTCGAGCGCGACGTTTGCAACTAATGAAAAACTGTTTTTT. This gives the protein CASSYSSATFATNEKLFF.

This clonotype rates as hyperexpanded. V gene TRBV2 combines with J gene TRBJ2-1; D might be TRBD1 or TRBD2, each matching 5 bases. Germline V CDR1 and CDR2: SNHLY, FYNNEI. Trimming left V 4 bases short and J 9 bases short, with 16 bases between. This CDR3 is 14 amino acids long. CDR3 bases: TGTGCCAGCAGTGCCCCACGGACAACTAGTGAGCAGTTCTTC. As protein: CASSAPRTTSEQFF.

The genes are TRBV29-1 and TRBJ2-2, with 11 bases that match TRBD2. Looked up from germline, CDR1 is SQVTM and CDR2 is ANQGSEA. This CDR3 spans 14 amino acids. V lost 1 base to trimming and J lost 7 bases; unmatched junction nucleotides: 2. CDR3 region: CSVEVAGGDGELFF. The CDR3 nucleotides read TGCAGCGTTGAAGTAGCGGGAGGGGACGGGGAGCTGTTTTTT.

This clonotype is labeled as medium-sized (0.01 to 0.1%). The rearrangement joins TRBV28 to TRBJ2-1; the D gene is possibly TRBD1 (7 bases). The CDR3 consists of 15 residues. Germline V gene data show CDR1 as MDHEN and CDR2 as SYDVKM. Deletions cut 7 bases from V and 6 bases from J, with 19 bases between. This CDR3 is CASTSGQGGLNEQFF. As DNA, the CDR3 is TGTGCCAGCACCTCTGGGCAGGGGGGTCTCAATGAGCAGTTCTTC. The whole variable domain, filled in from reference TRBV28 and TRBJ2-1, reads DVKVTQSSRYLVKRTGEKVFLECVQDMDHENMFWYRQDPGLGLRLIYFSYDVKMKEKGDIPEGYSVSREKKERFSLILESASTNQTSMYLCASTSGQGGLNEQFFGPGTRLTVL.

This clonotype rates as medium-sized. This chain connects TRBV25-1 to TRBJ1-2; no definite D call. Germline CDR1 MGHDK, CDR2 SYGVNS. CDR3 length: 12 amino acids. V lost 6 bases and J 8 bases, leaving 13 bases between the germline ends. The CDR3 DNA is TGTGCCAGCAGCCCAGGCCTGGGGGGCTACACCTTC. Translating it yields CASSPGLGGYTF.

This clonotype qualifies as medium-sized. DNA for the CDR3: TGTGCCAGCTCACCCCGGACAGGGAACTTCTATGGCTACACCTTC. This sequence encodes CASSPRTGNFYGYTF. The chain links TRBV18 to TRBJ1-2; 8 nucleotides align to TRBD1. The CDR3 totals 15 residues. V was pared by 3 bases and J by 4 bases, with 7 bases of the junction left unmatched. From germline, CDR1 is KGHSH and CDR2 LQKENI.